A single sample gave rise to the 20 T cell receptor beta chains below, sequenced in a study of blood T cell repertoires in COVID-19 (dated by TCRdb to 2020 to 2022). Library prep was done by the immunoSEQ multiplex PCR assay. The source is immuneACCESS, and TCRdb retained only in-frame sequences with V and J called. Part of the clones is not carried over; for the studies checked, unresolved V genes explain less than half of this, and the remainder is unexplained. This sample gives 250,000 to 300,000 clones in total; about nine tenths of them show up just once. Approximately 12% of the sample comes from the top ten. The sample was peripheral blood. These receptors were collected from a woman between 25 and 40 years old with COVID-19, enrolled during active disease.

The J gene is TRBJ2-3, the V gene TRBV18; perhaps TRBD2 as D (6 bases). The germline V and J ends were trimmed by 3 bases and 6 bases, with 19 bases remaining between them. CDR3 length: 16 residues. CDR1 and CDR2 from the germline V gene are KGHSH and LQKENI. CDR3 bases: TGTGCCAGCTCACCGGGAGGTCCCGTCGCGGCGGATACGCAGTATTTT. It yields the protein CASSPGGPVAADTQYF. Filled out from reference TRBV18 and TRBJ2-3, the complete variable domain reads NAGVMQNPRHLVRRRGQEARLRCSPMKGHSHVYWYRQLPEEGLKFMVYLQKENIIDESGMPKERFSAEFPKEGPSILRIQQVVRGDSAAYFCASSPGGPVAADTQYFGPGTRLTVL.

The chain combines TRBV4-1 with TRBJ2-5; tentatively, D is TRBD2 (5 bases). V lost 3 bases to trimming and J lost 4 bases, with 21 bases between them. The CDR3 has 17 residues. Germline lookup yields CDR1 MGHRA and CDR2 YSYEKL. In DNA form, the CDR3 reads TGCGCCAGCAGCCACACCCTTAGGACGAGCCGGGGAGAGACCCAGTACTTC. Its translation is CASSHTLRTSRGETQYF.

The rearrangement uses TRBV5-8 and TRBJ2-2; D not resolved. Trimming took off 6 bases at V and 4 bases at J, with 16 bases between the two ends. CDR3 length: 15 amino acids. The germline CDR1 and CDR2 sequences are SGHTS and YDEGEE. CDR3 DNA: TGTGCCAGCAACCCTTTACCGGTTGTCACCGGGGAGCTGTTTTTT. Translated, it gives CASNPLPVVTGELFF.

With respect to this clone: The germline gene is not matched at one end of the junction; a read error may be the cause. The chain employs TRBV18 and TRBJ2-3; TRBD1 is a possible D gene (5 bases). The germline V gene has CDR1 KGHSH and CDR2 LQKENI. The CDR3 sequence is 15 residues long. The CDR3 is CASSPFDSSKDTQYF. The CDR3 nucleotides read TGTGCCAGCTCACCGTTTGACAGTAGCAAAGATACGCAGTATTTT.

The chain recombines TRBV11-2 with TRBJ2-3, with D tentatively TRBD2 (5 bases). The germline gives CDR1 SGHAT, CDR2 FQNNGV. V lost 5 bases and J 2 bases, leaving 20 bases between the germline ends. The CDR3 totals 17 residues. The DNA of the CDR3 is TGTGCCAGCAGCGGCATTCGGGAAAGTGGCCCCACAGATACGCAGTATTTT. This codes for CASSGIRESGPTDTQYF.

The genes are TRBV11-2 and TRBJ2-3; TRBD2 matches at 8 bases. CDR1 is SGHAT and CDR2 is FQNNGV in the germline V gene. This CDR3 has 16 residues. The ends lost 4 bases at V and 5 bases at J; junction bases unmatched: 11. This chain's CDR3 is CASSSDTGGPGDTQYF. DNA of the CDR3: TGTGCCAGCAGCTCCGACACGGGGGGGCCTGGAGATACGCAGTATTTT.

The gene calls are TRBV4-1 and TRBJ1-4, with D possibly TRBD1 on 5 matching bases. The germline CDR1 and CDR2 sequences are MGHRA and YSYEKL. The CDR3 runs 14 residues. Trimming left V 3 bases short and J 6 bases short, with 11 bases between. In DNA, the CDR3 is TGCGCCAGCAGCCACCCGGACATCGATGAAAAACTGTTTTTT. It codes for CASSHPDIDEKLFF.

The chain recombines TRBV27 with TRBJ1-2; TRBD1 matches 9 bases. V was pared by 1 base and J by 7 bases, with 7 bases of the junction left unmatched. CDR3 length: 15 amino acids. CDR1 is MNHEY, CDR2 SMNVEV, per germline (reference sequence). The chain's CDR3 is CASSLFSGQGSGYTF. As DNA, the CDR3 is TGTGCCAGCAGTTTATTCTCGGGACAGGGCTCTGGCTACACCTTC.

The chain uses TRBV18 and TRBJ2-5; 7 bases match TRBD2. The CDR3 loop spans 14 amino acids. Germline lookup yields CDR1 KGHSH and CDR2 LQKENI. Trimming at V came to 2 bases and at J to 3 bases, leaving 3 bases not matched to a gene. Written as DNA, the CDR3 is TGTGCCAGCTCACCAGGTCTAGCGGAAGAGACCCAGTACTTC. Encoded protein: CASSPGLAEETQYF.

The table lists this clone with a count of one. The V and J genes are TRBV3-1 (or the pseudogene TRBV3-2) and TRBJ2-1; 10 nucleotides agree with TRBD2. The germline gives CDR1 LGHDT, CDR2 YNNKEL (reference sequence). This CDR3 contains 19 residues. V lost 2 bases to trimming and J lost 7 bases; unmatched junction nucleotides: 17. CDR3 region: CASSQIFPSLAGEGNEQFF. In DNA, the CDR3 is TGTGCCAGCAGCCAAATTTTCCCCTCGCTAGCGGGAGAGGGGAATGAGCAGTTCTTC.

This chain joins TRBV7-9 and TRBJ2-3; 7 bases fit TRBD1. V was pared by 4 bases and J by 0 bases, with 4 bases of the junction left unmatched. CDR3 length: 15 residues. Germline assignment: CDR1 SEHNR and CDR2 FQNEAQ (reference sequence). In nucleotides, the CDR3 is TGTGCCAGCAGCTCCGGACAGGCTAGCACAGATACGCAGTATTTT. As protein: CASSSGQASTDTQYF.

The chain uses TRBV15 and TRBJ1-6; D might be TRBD1 (5 bases). CDR1 and CDR2 (germline): LNHNV, YYDKDF (reference sequence). This CDR3 has 15 amino acids. V lost 0 bases and J 4 bases, leaving 7 bases between the germline ends. DNA of the CDR3: TGTGCCACCAGCAGAGAGACAGTTTATAATTCACCCCTCCACTTT. Translation: CATSRETVYNSPLHF.

The V and J genes are TRBV6-5 and TRBJ1-2; possible D gene TRBD1, 5 bases. The CDR3 has 16 amino acids. V was cut by 0 bases and J by 4 bases, with 15 bases left in between. Germline CDR1 and CDR2: MNHEY and SVGAGI. The CDR3 sequence: CASSYSPGGGGYGYTF. Written as DNA, the CDR3 is TGTGCCAGCAGTTACTCGCCCGGGGGGGGAGGCTATGGCTACACCTTC.

CDR3 DNA: TGTGCCAGCACCCAGGACTACTACAATGAGCAGTTCTTC. It encodes CASTQDYYNEQFF. This chain links TRBV4-2 with TRBJ2-1; possibly TRBD2 for D (6 bases). Trimming shortened V by 7 bases and J by 3 bases, and 10 bases separated the two germline ends. The CDR3 loop spans 13 amino acids. Germline V gene sequence: CDR1 LGHNA, CDR2 YNFKEQ.

This clone showed up just once. The chain recombines TRBV7-9 with TRBJ2-1; 9 bases fit TRBD2. The V gene end was trimmed by 5 bases and the J gene end by 3 bases; junction bases not matched to a gene: 8. The length of the CDR3 is 16 residues. In germline, CDR1 is SEHNR, CDR2 FQNEAQ (reference sequence). Here the CDR3 reads CASSPRAGGVYNEQFF. For the CDR3, the DNA is TGTGCCAGCAGCCCCAGAGCGGGGGGAGTCTACAATGAGCAGTTCTTC.

The V and J genes are TRBV5-1 and TRBJ1-1; 8 bases line up with TRBD1. The V gene's germline CDR1 is SGHRS and CDR2 YFSETQ. The V segment lost 5 bases and the J segment 7 bases; nucleotides outside the gene matches: 13. CDR3 length: 15 residues. The CDR3 reads CASRPTTGTGYEAFF. CDR3 nucleotides: TGCGCCAGCAGGCCCACCACGGGGACAGGCTATGAAGCTTTCTTT.

The rearrangement uses TRBV23-1 and TRBJ2-7, with 7 bases that match TRBD1. TRBV23-1 is designated an ORF whose function remains uncertain. Losses at the gene ends were 7 bases for V and 0 bases for J; bases not matched to a gene: 15. The CDR3 contains 17 residues. CDR3 sequence: CASTISVQGRLSYEQYF. DNA for the CDR3: TGCGCCAGCACCATCAGTGTACAGGGGCGCCTCTCCTACGAGCAGTACTTC.

The chain carries TRBV30 and TRBJ1-1, with TRBD1 identical over 8 bases. Unmatched junction bases numbered 1, after V lost 6 bases and J lost 1 base. The CDR3 spans 12 residues. Germline V gene data show CDR1 as GTSNPN and CDR2 as SVGIG (reference sequence). CDR3 in DNA: TGTGCCTGCGGACAGGGGAACACTGAAGCTTTCTTT. The encoded protein is CACGQGNTEAFF.

The gene calls are TRBV30 and TRBJ2-3; TRBD2 matches 8 bases. The junction had 10 bases not matched to a gene; V was cut back by 6 bases and J by 5 bases. The length of the CDR3 is 14 residues. Germline lookup yields CDR1 GTSNPN and CDR2 SVGIG (reference sequence). CDR3 nucleotides: TGTGCCTGTTCCCCGGCGGGGGGCCTAGATACGCAGTATTTT. Translated, it gives CACSPAGGLDTQYF.

The chain is built from TRBV6-2 or TRBV6-3 and TRBJ2-3; 8 bases match TRBD2. With 5 bases clipped from V and 0 bases from J, the junction kept 22 bases outside the gene matches. This CDR3 has 21 residues. Germline CDR1 and CDR2: MNHEY and SVGEGT. The CDR3 region is CASSPLPSLLAAGASTDTQYF. The CDR3 DNA is TGTGCCAGCAGTCCCCTCCCATCCCTATTGGCAGCGGGGGCTAGCACAGATACGCAGTATTTT.